The rows below give T cell receptor beta chains drawn from one sample of a study of blood T cell repertoires in COVID-19. The method was immunoSEQ multiplex PCR; TCRdb's version includes in-frame clones alone and lacks a portion of them. Among around 230,000 clones listed, about nine tenths were seen once. Sequencing was performed on peripheral blood. The receptors here all came from a man aged 50 to 60 with COVID-19, enrolled during active disease. The CDR3 runs from the conserved cysteine through the conserved F or W. The D gene is left open where the match is weak. Rows may omit the clone size; those that give it use once, few, many or a size class.

j_call d_call clone_size v_call cdr3_nt cdr3_aa
TRBJ2-3 TRBD1 few TRBV7-3 TGTGCCAGCAGCAAATCACAGGGGTCTTTCACAGATACGCAGTATTTT CASSKSQGSFTDTQYF
TRBJ2-2 TRBD2 NA TRBV7-2 TGTGCCAGCAGCCTAATTAGCGGGAGTGGGTACACCGGGGAGCTGTTTTTT CASSLISGSGYTGELFF
TRBJ2-7 TRBD1 NA TRBV19 TGTGCCAGTAGTCGGGACAGGGGGCAGGAGGAGTACTTC CASSRDRGQEEYF
TRBJ1-1 NA NA TRBV7-2 TGTGCCAGCAGCTCCCACATGAACACTGAAGCTTTCTTT CASSSHMNTEAFF
TRBJ2-1 NA NA TRBV7-2 TGTGCCAGCAGCTTAACGAGACTAGTCGTCTACAATGAGCAGTTCTTC CASSLTRLVVYNEQFF
TRBJ2-7 NA once TRBV19 TGTGCCAGTAGTATAATCATCGGGGAATACGAGCAGTACTTC CASSIIIGEYEQYF
TRBJ2-2 NA NA TRBV7-3 TGTGCCAGCAGCTTATTTGGGGGCTCTGGCGGGGAGCTGTTTTTT CASSLFGGSGGELFF
TRBJ1-1 TRBD1 NA TRBV27 TGTGCCAGCAGCACAGGGGGTTGGAGTGAAGCTTTCTTT CASSTGGWSEAFF
TRBJ1-6 NA once TRBV4-2 TGTGCCAGCAGCCACCCCGGGACTACACCCAGTTCACCCCTCCACTTT CASSHPGTTPSSPLHF
TRBJ2-7 TRBD2 NA TRBV5-1 TGCGCCAGCAGCCCTACACTAGCGGGAGCCACCTACGAGCAGTACTTC CASSPTLAGATYEQYF
TRBJ2-3 NA NA TRBV5-1 TGCGCCAGCAGCTTGGTCCATACAGGGGCGGGAGGAGATACGCAGTATTTT CASSLVHTGAGGDTQYF
TRBJ1-5 NA NA TRBV5-1 TGCGCCAGCAGCTTGGGCCCCAGTCAGCCCCAGCATTTT CASSLGPSQPQHF
TRBJ2-1 TRBD2 NA TRBV11-2 TGTGCCAGCGGCGGGAGCACCTACAATGAGCAGTTCTTC CASGGSTYNEQFF
TRBJ1-5 TRBD1 once TRBV6-5 TGTGCCAGCTGGACAGGGGTCCAGCCCCAGCATTTT CASWTGVQPQHF
TRBJ1-5 TRBD1 NA TRBV30 TGTGCCTGGAGTCTGAAGAACAGGGGGCAGGCGTGGAGCAATCAGCCCCAGCATTTT CAWSLKNRGQAWSNQPQHF
TRBJ2-2 NA NA TRBV19 TGTGCCAGTAGTATAGGTACCAGGGTCACCGGGGAGCTGTTTTTT CASSIGTRVTGELFF
TRBJ2-2 TRBD2 NA TRBV5-6 TGTGCCAGCAGCTTGGACAGCGGGAGGCCCACCGGGGAGCTGTTTTTT CASSLDSGRPTGELFF
TRBJ2-1 TRBD1 NA TRBV20-1 TGCAGTGCTAGTCTATCCGGACAGGGGAGGAACAATGAGCAGTTCTTC CSASLSGQGRNNEQFF
TRBJ2-1 NA NA TRBV19 TGTGCCAGTAGTCCCCGGTTAGCGAGTTCCAATGAGCAGTTCTTC CASSPRLASSNEQFF
TRBJ2-5 NA NA TRBV10-1 TGCGCCAGCAGTGAGTCGTTAGGACAGGAGACCCAGTACTTC CASSESLGQETQYF
TRBJ1-4 TRBD1 NA TRBV5-5 TGTGCCAGCAGCTTGCGGGACAGCGTCTTGTGGCCCGAAAAACTGTTTTTT CASSLRDSVLWPEKLFF
TRBJ1-4 NA NA TRBV28 TGTGCCAGCAGTCCGGCGACAGTAACTAATGAAAAACTGTTTTTT CASSPATVTNEKLFF
TRBJ1-1 TRBD1 NA TRBV2 TGTGCCAGCAGTGAATTGTCGGGACAGGAAGCTTTCTTT CASSELSGQEAFF
TRBJ2-1 TRBD2 NA TRBV5-4 TGTGCCAGCAGTCTAGCGGGGGGTTATGAGCAGTTCTTC CASSLAGGYEQFF
TRBJ1-4 NA NA TRBV3-1/TRBV3-2 TGTGCCAGCAGCCAAGAATTCGCCTCGGGGGTGTTTTTT CASSQEFASGVFF
TRBJ2-2 TRBD2 NA TRBV4-1 TGCGCCAGCAGCCATGCTAGCGGGAGGGCGAACACCGGGGAGCTGTTTTTT CASSHASGRANTGELFF